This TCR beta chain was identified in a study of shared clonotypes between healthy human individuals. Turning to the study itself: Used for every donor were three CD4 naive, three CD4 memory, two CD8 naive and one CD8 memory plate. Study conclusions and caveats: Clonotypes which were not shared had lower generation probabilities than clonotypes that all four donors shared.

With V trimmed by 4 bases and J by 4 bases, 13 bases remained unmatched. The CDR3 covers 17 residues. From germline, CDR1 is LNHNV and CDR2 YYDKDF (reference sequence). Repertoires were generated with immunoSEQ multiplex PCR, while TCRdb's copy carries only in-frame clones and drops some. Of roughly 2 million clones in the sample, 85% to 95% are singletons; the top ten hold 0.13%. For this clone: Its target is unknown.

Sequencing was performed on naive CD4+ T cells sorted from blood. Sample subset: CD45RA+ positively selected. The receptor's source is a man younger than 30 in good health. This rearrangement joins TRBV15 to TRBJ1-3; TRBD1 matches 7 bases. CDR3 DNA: TGTGCCACCAGCACCGACAGGGTTTGGTTGCGAGGAAACACCATATATTTT. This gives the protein CATSTDRVWLRGNTIYF.